The present TCR beta chain was sequenced within a study of T cell responses to AZD1222 COVID-19 vaccine. As for the study in general: Investigators merged groups given second doses at roughly 4 or roughly 12 weeks.

General study findings and limits: White British donors predominated, females outnumbered males, and clonal diversity was possibly underestimated. Sampling that yielded the repertoires occurred only after the peak T cell response. Breadth and depth of Spike-specific TCRs rose after two AZD1222 doses.

For this clone: Its antigen is as yet unknown.

The CDR3 contains 13 residues. The V and J ends lost 3 bases and 1 base respectively, with 6 bases between them. Libraries were prepared by immunoSEQ multiplex PCR; TCRdb keeps only in-frame clonotypes and omits some of them. Among roughly 110,000 clones listed, about 90% were seen once. The rearrangement uses TRBV12-3 or TRBV12-4 and TRBJ1-2; D remains unclear. The material was peripheral blood, obtained on day 0 of AZD1222 vaccination. The TCR originated in an adult in good health. Written as DNA, the CDR3 is TGTGCCAGCAGTTTGGCGGATAACTATGGCTACACCTTC. The encoded protein is CASSLADNYGYTF.